These T cell receptor beta chains were read from a single sample in a study of T cells in Graves' hyperthyroidism and ophthalmopathy. TCRdb reprocessed the multiplex PCR reads with MiXCR, giving one entry per CDR3 protein. The sample contains 600,000 to 650,000 distinct CDR3 sequences, around 15% of which appear only once. Sample: blood. The receptors come from a young woman with Graves' hyperthyroidism. Both conserved end residues are part of each CDR3. Fields, in order: V gene, D gene, J gene, clone size, CDR3 protein, CDR3 DNA. The D gene is left open where the match is weak. Clone size is not always given. Where it is, it says once, few, many or a class for expanded clones.

TRBV29-1	NA	TRBJ1-1	NA	CSVGRGLTEAFF	TGCAGCGTTGGTCGGGGGCTCACTGAAGCTTTCTTT
TRBV7-9	TRBD1	TRBJ1-2	few	CASSAPGTVTMGGTF	TGTGCCAGCAGCGCCCCAGGGACAGTTACTATGGGGGGCACCTTC
TRBV12-3/TRBV12-4	NA	TRBJ1-4	many	CASSLGYRVKLFF	TGTGCCAGCAGCTTGGGTTATCGGGTAAAACTGTTTTTT
TRBV29-1	TRBD1	TRBJ2-3	few	CSVEPGQGYTDTQYF	TGCAGCGTTGAACCGGGACAGGGATACACAGATACGCAGTATTTT
TRBV4-3	NA	TRBJ1-1	many	CASSQEVGNNRKAFF	TGCGCCAGCAGCCAAGAGGTAGGAAACAACAGGAAAGCTTTCTTT
TRBV24-1	NA	TRBJ2-1	NA	CATSKESSYNEQLF	TGTGCCACCAGTAAAGAGAGCTCCTACAATGAGCAGCTCTTC
TRBV2	NA	TRBJ1-2	many	CASRPDTNYGYTF	TGTGCCAGCAGGCCCGACACTAACTATGGCTACACCTTC
TRBV7-2	TRBD2	TRBJ2-3	many	CASSPPGGAGVTQYF	TGTGCCAGCAGCCCCCCCGGGGGGGCGGGGGTTACGCAGTATTTT
TRBV7-9	TRBD1	TRBJ2-7	many	CASSLLDRYHEQYF	TGTGCCAGCAGCTTACTGGACAGGTACCACGAGCAGTACTTC
TRBV2	TRBD2	TRBJ2-1	many	CASSEWVGRAYNEQFF	TGTGCCAGCAGTGAGTGGGTCGGGAGGGCCTACAATGAGCAGTTCTTC
TRBV20-1	TRBD2	TRBJ2-7	few	CSARDRVTGGVSYEQYF	TGCAGTGCTAGAGATAGGGTGACGGGAGGGGTTTCCTACGAGCAGTACTTC
TRBV4-3	NA	TRBJ1-1	NA	CASSHLRSSLMNTEAVF	TGCGCCAGCAGCCACCTCCGCAGCTCACTTATGAACACTGAAGCTGTCTTT
TRBV7-2	TRBD2	TRBJ2-1	many	CASSLGGRMNEQFF	TGTGCCAGCAGCTTAGGCGGGAGGATGAATGAGCAGTTCTTC
TRBV20-1	NA	TRBJ1-5	many	CSAQEGSSNQPQHF	TGCAGTGCTCAAGAGGGCAGTAGCAATCAGCCCCAGCATTTT
TRBV7-2	NA	TRBJ2-3	many	CASSLALAGSTDTQYF	TGTGCCAGCAGCTTAGCGTTGGCGGGGAGCACAGATACGCAGTATTTT
TRBV5-1	TRBD1	TRBJ1-1	many	CASSSGDRDTEAFF	TGCGCCAGCAGCTCGGGGGACAGGGACACTGAAGCTTTCTTT
TRBV5-1	NA	TRBJ1-2	few	CASSLATGVGYGYTF	TGCGCCAGCAGCTTGGCGACAGGAGTCGGATATGGCTACACCTTC
TRBV4-2	NA	TRBJ2-1	few	CASSQEAVDSYNEQFF	TGTGCCAGCAGCCAAGAGGCGGTGGACTCCTACAATGAGCAGTTCTTC
TRBV11-1	NA	TRBJ2-1	many	CASSLGTGSSYNEQFF	TGTGCCAGCAGCTTAGGTACCGGTAGCTCCTACAATGAGCAGTTCTTC
TRBV19	NA	TRBJ1-1	NA	CASTQGISAFF	TGTGCCAGTACTCAGGGGATTTCAGCTTTCTTT
TRBV11-3	NA	TRBJ2-7	few	CASSDITRSYEQYF	TGTGCCAGCAGCGATATAACCCGCTCCTACGAGCAGTACTTC
TRBV5-1	TRBD2	TRBJ2-3	many	CASSLSSGISDTQYF	TGCGCCAGCAGCTTGTCTAGCGGGATCTCAGATACGCAGTATTTT
TRBV12-3/TRBV12-4	NA	TRBJ1-5	many	CASSFRGRDNQPQHF	TGTGCCAGCAGTTTCAGGGGAAGGGACAATCAGCCCCAGCATTTT
TRBV27	TRBD1	TRBJ1-5	few	CASSPHKDRGRGQPQHF	TGTGCCAGCAGTCCCCATAAGGACAGGGGGCGCGGTCAGCCCCAGCATTTT
TRBV11-2	NA	TRBJ2-7	NA	CASSLSGDDQYF	TGTGCCAGCAGCTTATCTGGCGACGATCAGTACTTC
TRBV20-1	TRBD2	TRBJ2-2	NA	CSARAPGRDGELFF	TGCAGTGCTAGAGCTCCTGGGAGGGACGGGGAGCTGTTTTTT
TRBV6-2/TRBV6-3	NA	TRBJ2-7	NA	CVSSYGVYEQYF	TGTGTCAGCAGCTACGGGGTCTACGAGCAGTACTTC
TRBV20-1	TRBD2	TRBJ2-5	few	CSARDPTSGSFGETQYF	TGCAGTGCTAGAGATCCGACTAGCGGGAGTTTCGGGGAGACCCAGTACTTC
TRBV2	TRBD2	TRBJ2-5	many	CASMGTSGKETQYF	TGTGCCAGCATGGGGACTAGCGGGAAAGAGACCCAGTACTTC
TRBV4-1	TRBD2	TRBJ2-7	NA	CASSTPGLAGFEQYF	TGCGCCAGCAGCACCCCGGGACTAGCGGGATTTGAGCAGTACTTC
TRBV6-5	NA	TRBJ2-7	many	CASSYSQANYEQYF	TGTGCCAGCAGTTACTCCCAGGCCAACTACGAGCAGTACTTC
TRBV11-3	NA	TRBJ2-1	many	CAEHLAAGNEQFF	TGTGCCGAGCATCTAGCCGCAGGGAATGAGCAGTTCTTC
TRBV7-9	NA	TRBJ1-1	many	CASSLLSGGNTEAFF	TGTGCCAGCAGTTTACTTTCAGGTGGGAACACTGAAGCTTTCTTT
TRBV7-3	TRBD1	TRBJ1-2	few	CASSSYTFTGTENYGYTF	TGTGCCAGCAGTTCTTATACCTTCACCGGGACAGAGAACTATGGCTACACCTTC
TRBV28	NA	TRBJ1-4	few	CASTIRGKLFF	TGTGCCAGTACAATTAGGGGAAAACTGTTTTTT
TRBV7-3	NA	TRBJ2-1	NA	CASSPGLTGGDEQFF	TGTGCCAGCAGCCCCGGCCTTACCGGGGGCGATGAGCAGTTCTTC
TRBV4-1	NA	TRBJ1-1	few	CASSQVERASTEAFF	TGCGCCAGCAGCCAAGTTGAGCGGGCGTCCACTGAAGCTTTCTTT
TRBV27	TRBD1	TRBJ1-1	many	CASKFVPGQGNTEAFF	TGTGCCAGCAAATTCGTCCCGGGACAGGGCAACACTGAAGCTTTCTTT
TRBV4-3	NA	TRBJ2-1	NA	CASSQEAKSSYNEQFF	TGCGCCAGCAGCCAAGAGGCCAAGAGCTCCTACAATGAGCAGTTCTTC
TRBV29-1	NA	TRBJ1-1	few	CSVAATEHTEAFF	TGCAGCGTTGCCGCGACAGAACACACTGAAGCTTTCTTT